Below are 3 T cell receptor beta chains sequenced from a single sample in a study of CD8 T cells in ankylosing spondylitis. TCRdb passed the 5' RACE reads through MiXCR, listing each CDR3 protein once. Among hundreds of thousands of distinct CDR3 sequences listed, approximately 7.6% were seen once. Sequencing was carried out using blood, either unsorted or a sorted T cell fraction (not recorded which). These receptors all come from a female donor with ankylosing spondylitis or in good health (not recorded which).

In the case of this clonotype: The junction departs from germline at one end; a sequencing error may be responsible. This chain joins TRBV5-1 and TRBJ2-1; TRBD2 matches 7 bases. The CDR3 contains 15 residues. CDR1 and CDR2 (germline): SGHRS, YFSETQ. As DNA, the CDR3 is TGCGCCAGCAGCTTGTACGGCGGGAGTCTAAATGAGCAGCTCTTC. It translates to CASSLYGGSLNEQLF.

Many counts were recorded for this clonotype. The chain employs TRBV20-1 and TRBJ1-2; D is perhaps TRBD1 (5 bases). There are 15 residues in the CDR3. CDR1 is DFQATT and CDR2 is SNEGSKA in the germline V gene (reference sequence). The V end was cut by 3 bases, the J end by 0 bases, with 14 bases between. For the CDR3, the DNA is TGCAGTGCTAGCGGGGCTAGCGGATCTAACTATGGCTACACCTTC. As protein: CSASGASGSNYGYTF.

This clonotype was seen ten or more times. V and J are TRBV3-1 and TRBJ1-1; D unclear. The CDR3 is 16 residues long. V lost 0 bases to trimming and J lost 0 bases, with 11 bases between them. Germline lookup yields CDR1 LGHDT and CDR2 YNNKEL (reference sequence). Written as DNA, the CDR3 is TGTGCCAGCAGCCAAGATGTCTTCCCGTTGAACACTGAAGCTTTCTTT. It yields the protein CASSQDVFPLNTEAFF.